This T cell receptor (beta chain) is drawn from a study of T-cell reconstitution after alpha-beta-depleted transplantation in children listed by TCRdb under 2016. Regarding the study in general: The study quantitatively tracked T-cell immune reconstitution after TCRalphabeta/CD19-depleted allogeneic hematopoietic cell transplantation in children using TCR repertoire profiling. Results the study describes overall, beyond this receptor: In some patients, the high TCRbeta diversity seen at day 60 was put down to recipient T cells and intrathymic progenitors that had survived conditioning. About two months after transplant, the apparently early recovery of alphabetaT-cell counts reportedly depended on just several hundred clones that had expanded rapidly and came from non-depleted graft cells. The frequencies of hyperexpanded clones fell over the following months, and after one year, T-cell counts and TCRbeta diversity were mostly attributed to newly produced T cells.

V is trimmed back by 3 bases and J by 3 bases, and the junction contains 4 bases that no gene match accounts for. The CDR3 contains 15 residues, cysteine and phenylalanine counted. Of all the DNA, just the CDR3 is kept, 45 bases in frame from base 1. This clonotype was seen a handful of times. This receptor's antigen is unknown. No qualities accompany the bases; no much larger clone lies one base away. This specimen's treatment or condition label, per the study, means: allogeneic hematopoietic cell transplantation with graft depleted of TCRalphabeta T cells and CD19 B cells. Transplant recipients were children who received TCRalphabeta/CD19-depleted allogeneic hematopoietic cell grafts. Library preparation was by PCR. Reads for this sample came from an Illumina HiSeq 2500. To normalize quantification of the TCRbeta repertoire, the TCR libraries were built with molecular barcoding that relied on unique molecular identifiers. Using fastp at Q25 and MiXCR, TCRdb reprocessed the public reads and kept productive beta chains. Each CDR3 protein appears once, grouped with its most common genes and DNA. A total of about 870,000 distinct CDR3 sequences appear in this sample, about 15% of them only once. The ten largest clones capture 5% of the sample.

The sample in question was PBMCs, mostly from graft donor cells, obtained 360 days after TCRalphabeta/CD19-depleted stem cell transplant. The chain is encoded by TRBV12-3 or TRBV12-4 joined to TRBJ2-7; TRBD2 aligns with 11 central bases. This TCR came from a male patient younger than 18 who had a stem cell transplant for acute lymphoblastic leukemia, so the T cells may come from the graft donor. This receptor has the CDR3 CASSLRLAGIYEQYF. The DNA is as follows: TGTGCCAGCAGTTTGAGACTAGCGGGGATCTACGAGCAGTACTTC.